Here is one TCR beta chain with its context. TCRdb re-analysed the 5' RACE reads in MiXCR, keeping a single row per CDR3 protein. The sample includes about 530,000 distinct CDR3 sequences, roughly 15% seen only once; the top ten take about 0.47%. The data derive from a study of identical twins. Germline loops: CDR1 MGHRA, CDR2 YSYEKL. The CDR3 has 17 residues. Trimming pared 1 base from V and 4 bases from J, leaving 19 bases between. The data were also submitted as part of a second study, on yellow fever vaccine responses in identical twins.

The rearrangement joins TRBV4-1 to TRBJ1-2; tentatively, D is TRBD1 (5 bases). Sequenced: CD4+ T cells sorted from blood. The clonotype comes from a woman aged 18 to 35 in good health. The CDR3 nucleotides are TGCGCCAGCAGCCAAGTTGCTTTGCTCCGGGGCCCCTATGGCTACACCTTC. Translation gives CASSQVALLRGPYGYTF.